The table lists the clone carrying this T cell receptor beta chain with many counts. Its antigen is not identified. This CDR3 contains 14 residues. V lost 2 bases to trimming and J lost 2 bases, with 11 bases between them. CDR1 is SGHRS, CDR2 YFSETQ, per germline. This record comes from a study of T-cell reconstitution after alpha-beta-depleted transplantation in children. Preparation of the TCRbeta library involved a method that used unique molecular identifiers. TCRdb ran MiXCR on the PCR reads and lists one entry per CDR3 protein. The data contain hundreds of thousands of distinct CDR3 sequences, roughly 16% of them singletons. Study-wide points: At day 60, the high TCRbeta diversity found in some patients originated from recipient T cells and thymic progenitors that had survived.

The chain combines TRBV5-1 with TRBJ2-7; tentatively, D is TRBD1 (6 bases). This clonotype was obtained from a male patient aged 10 to 17 who had a stem cell transplant for acute lymphoblastic leukemia, so the T cells may come from the graft donor. Sequencing used PBMCs, mostly from graft donor cells, obtained 360 days after TCRalphabeta/CD19-depleted stem cell transplant. CDR3 in DNA: TGCGCCAGCAGCTTAAGGGGGACAACCTACGAGCAGTACTTC. It codes for CASSLRGTTYEQYF.